This record covers a single T cell receptor (beta chain). This specimen comes from a study of early T cells in non-severe SARS-CoV-2 infection. Researchers tagged individual cDNA molecules with unique molecular identifiers. From the 5' RACE reads, TCRdb called clonotypes with MiXCR, one entry per CDR3 protein. The sample comprises about 94,000 distinct CDR3 sequences, 13% of which are singletons, and 2% to 2.5% rests with the top ten. CDR3 length: 16 amino acids. The germline V gene has CDR1 SGHDT and CDR2 YYEEEE. Losses at the gene ends were 4 bases for V and 7 bases for J; bases not matched to a gene: 10.

This TCR came from an adult who was a healthcare worker with PCR-confirmed SARS-CoV-2 infection or an uninfected control (not recorded which). The chain links TRBV5-6 to TRBJ1-4, with TRBD1 matching 10 bases. The sample comprised whole blood. As DNA, the CDR3 is TGTGCCAGCAGCCGTCCCGGGACAGGGGCAGGTGAAAAACTGTTTTTT. It codes for CASSRPGTGAGEKLFF.